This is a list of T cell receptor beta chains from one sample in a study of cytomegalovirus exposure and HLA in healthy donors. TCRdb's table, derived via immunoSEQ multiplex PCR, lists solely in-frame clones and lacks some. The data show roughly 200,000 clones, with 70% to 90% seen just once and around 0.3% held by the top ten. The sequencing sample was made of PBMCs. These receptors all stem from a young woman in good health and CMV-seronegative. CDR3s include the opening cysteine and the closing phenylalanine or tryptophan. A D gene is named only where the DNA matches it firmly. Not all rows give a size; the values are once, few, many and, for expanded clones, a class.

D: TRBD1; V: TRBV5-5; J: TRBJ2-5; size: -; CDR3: CASSSGQGRETQYF; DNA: TGTGCCAGCAGTTCTGGACAGGGCCGAGAGACCCAGTACTTC
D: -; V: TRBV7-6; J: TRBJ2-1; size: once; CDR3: CASSLVSGNVYNEQFF; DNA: TGTGCCAGCAGCTTAGTATCGGGGAACGTCTACAATGAGCAGTTCTTC
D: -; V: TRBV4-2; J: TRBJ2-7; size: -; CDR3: CASSQDSLEQYF; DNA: TGTGCCAGCAGCCAAGATAGCCTCGAGCAGTACTTC
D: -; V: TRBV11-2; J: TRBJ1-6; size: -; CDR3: CASSYENENSPLHF; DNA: TGTGCCAGCAGTTATGAGAATGAGAATTCACCCCTCCACTTT
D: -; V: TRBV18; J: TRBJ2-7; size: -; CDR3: CASSPGIEDEQYF; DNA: TGTGCCAGCTCACCCGGGATCGAGGACGAGCAGTACTTC
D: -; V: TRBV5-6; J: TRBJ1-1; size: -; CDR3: CASSLDRRANTEAFF; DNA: TGTGCCAGCAGCTTGGACAGGAGGGCGAACACTGAAGCTTTCTTT
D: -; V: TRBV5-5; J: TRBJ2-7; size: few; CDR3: CASSLGQYEQYF; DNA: TGTGCCAGCAGCTTGGGACAGTACGAGCAGTACTTC
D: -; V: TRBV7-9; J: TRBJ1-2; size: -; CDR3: CASSLFKLINYGYTF; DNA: TGTGCCAGCAGCTTATTTAAGCTCATTAACTATGGCTACACCTTC
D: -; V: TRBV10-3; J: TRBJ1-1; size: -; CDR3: CAISVRKEDTEAFF; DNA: TGTGCCATCAGTGTTCGGAAGGAGGACACTGAAGCTTTCTTT
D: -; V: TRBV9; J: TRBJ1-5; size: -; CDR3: CASSVGASNQPQHF; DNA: TGTGCCAGCAGCGTAGGCGCCAGCAATCAGCCCCAGCATTTT
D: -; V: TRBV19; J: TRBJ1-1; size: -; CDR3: CASKGGWGAGGPEAFF; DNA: TGTGCCAGTAAAGGAGGATGGGGGGCGGGGGGACCTGAAGCTTTCTTT
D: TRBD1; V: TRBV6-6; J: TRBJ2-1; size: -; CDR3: CASSSDDRGLLNEQFF; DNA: TGTGCCAGCAGTTCCGACGACAGGGGGCTTCTTAATGAGCAGTTCTTC
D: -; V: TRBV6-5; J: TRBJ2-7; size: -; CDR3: CASRVEGTYEQYF; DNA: TGTGCCTCCCGGGTGGAAGGAACCTACGAGCAGTACTTC
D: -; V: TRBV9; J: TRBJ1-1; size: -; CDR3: CASSVTGNTEAFF; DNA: TGTGCCAGCAGCGTAACGGGGAACACTGAAGCTTTCTTT
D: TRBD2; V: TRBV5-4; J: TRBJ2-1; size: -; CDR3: CASSLGLAGLNEQFF; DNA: TGTGCCAGCAGCTTGGGATTAGCGGGACTGAATGAGCAGTTCTTC
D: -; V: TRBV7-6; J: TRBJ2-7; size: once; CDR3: CASSQASAYEQYF; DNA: TGTGCCAGCAGCCAAGCTAGCGCTTACGAGCAGTACTTC
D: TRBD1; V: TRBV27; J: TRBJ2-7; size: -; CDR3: CASSRTGTGNFPYEQYF; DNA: TGTGCCAGCAGTAGAACAGGGACAGGGAATTTCCCCTACGAGCAGTACTTC
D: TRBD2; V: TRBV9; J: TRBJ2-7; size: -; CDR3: CASSVASGASEQYF; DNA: TGTGCCAGCAGCGTAGCTAGCGGAGCCAGCGAGCAGTACTTC
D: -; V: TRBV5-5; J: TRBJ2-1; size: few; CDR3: CASSFGSRDEQFF; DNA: TGTGCCAGCAGCTTCGGGTCTCGGGATGAGCAGTTCTTC